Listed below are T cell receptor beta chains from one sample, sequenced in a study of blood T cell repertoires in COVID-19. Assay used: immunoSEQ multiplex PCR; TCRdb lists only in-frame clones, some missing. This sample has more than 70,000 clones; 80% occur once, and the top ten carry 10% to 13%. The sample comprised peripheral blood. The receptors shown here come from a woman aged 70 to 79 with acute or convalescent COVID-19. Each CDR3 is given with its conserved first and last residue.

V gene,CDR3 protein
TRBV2,CASTGQSSGNTIYF
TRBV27,CASSLWGGQETQYF
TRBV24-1,CATSDPGGSTDTQYF
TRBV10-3,CAISEGAGYTDTQYF
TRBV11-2,CASSQPGGRGETQYF
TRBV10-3,CAIRTTGIMNTEAFF
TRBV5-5,CASSTGTYSGNTIYF
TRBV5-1,CASRGLSSNEQFF
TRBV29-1,CSVEVRETSYEQYF
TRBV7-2,CASSLYGGAETQYF
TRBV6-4,CASSEEPSGRGTDTQYF
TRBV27,CASKNQGAEGYTF
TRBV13,CASSWTGFNTGELFF
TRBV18,CASSPRGGETQYF
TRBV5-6,CASSIPGLAQYF
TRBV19,CASREGGEETQYF
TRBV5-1,CASRIQGTGELFF
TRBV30,CAWSVTRDKRSDTQYF
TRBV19,CASRWDRGYTEAFF
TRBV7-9,CASRDGGNTIYF
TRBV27,CASSSLKQGARGYTF
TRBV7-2,CASSPGHEAFF
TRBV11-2,CASSSGRGDYGYTF
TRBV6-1,CASSDSGWQPQHF
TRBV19,CASSPGEETQYF
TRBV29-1,CSARGLAGTEQYF
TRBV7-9,CASGREVNTGELFF
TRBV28,CASSYRVPTNYGYTF
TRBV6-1,CASSEGYLLQYF
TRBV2,CASSDGGSFYNEQFF
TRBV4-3,CASSLGQGDSPLHF
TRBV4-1,CASSQGSGAETQYF
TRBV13,CASSSRTGGGTDTQYF
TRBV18,CASSPPGQIAGGQEQYF